Sequencing of this T cell receptor beta chain was carried out in a study of human T cells and chemical hapten exposure. Study outcomes and limitations: TCRs at a frequency above 1 in 1000 stayed unchanged with DPC sensitization.

Unfractionated whole blood was the source from which total RNA was extracted. Germline lookup yields CDR1 SGHTA and CDR2 FQGNSA. Trimming stripped 2 bases from V and 0 bases from J, with 15 bases between. The CDR3 contains 17 residues. Library preparation tagged each individual cDNA molecule with a unique molecular identifier. MiXCR was run by TCRdb on the 5' RACE reads, yielding one entry per CDR3 protein. The sample consists of tens of thousands of distinct CDR3 sequences, approximately 7.7% of them appearing once. This clonotype was observed once. Its antigen is undetermined. This chain connects TRBV7-2 to TRBJ2-3; D perhaps matches TRBD2 (6 bases). The receptor was isolated from a male donor in good health. CDR3 coding DNA: TGTGCCAGCAGCTTAACCAAACTAGCCGGTAGCACAGATACGCAGTATTTT. This translates into CASSLTKLAGSTDTQYF.